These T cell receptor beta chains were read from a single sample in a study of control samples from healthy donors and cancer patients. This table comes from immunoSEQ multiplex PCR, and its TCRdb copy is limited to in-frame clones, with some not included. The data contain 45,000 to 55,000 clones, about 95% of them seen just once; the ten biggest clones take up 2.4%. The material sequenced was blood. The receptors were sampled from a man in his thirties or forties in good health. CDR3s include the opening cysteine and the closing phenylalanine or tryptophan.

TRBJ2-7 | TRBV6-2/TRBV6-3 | CASSAGTWEQYF
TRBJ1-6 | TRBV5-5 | CASSLIRDSPLHF
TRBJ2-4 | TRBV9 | CASSVGPLIAKNIQYF
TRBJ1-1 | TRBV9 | CASSPWTENTEAFF
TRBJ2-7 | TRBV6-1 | CASSEGGGGTPYEQYF
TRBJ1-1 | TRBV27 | CASSFNSGYTEAFF
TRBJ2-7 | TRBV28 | CASSQDRGFTYEQYF
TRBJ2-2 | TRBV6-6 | CASSYSTTGGELFF
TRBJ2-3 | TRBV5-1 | CASRVAGTQYF
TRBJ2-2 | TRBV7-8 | CASSPEHANTGELFF
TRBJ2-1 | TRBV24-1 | CATGRGNEQFF
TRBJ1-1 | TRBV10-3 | CAISPTGINTEAFF
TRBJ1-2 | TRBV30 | CAWSVSRNYGYTF
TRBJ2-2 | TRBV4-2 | CASSQFAGTGELFF
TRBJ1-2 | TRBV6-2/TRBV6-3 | CASSLRQSNGYTF
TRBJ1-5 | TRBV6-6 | CASSYSAGLNQPQHF
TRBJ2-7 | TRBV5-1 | CASSSGQGGYEQYF
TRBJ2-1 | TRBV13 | CASSLGSGRGYNEQFF
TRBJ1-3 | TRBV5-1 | CASSLSESPYSGNTIYF
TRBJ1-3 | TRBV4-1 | CASSQEGYGSGNTIYF
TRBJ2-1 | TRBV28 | CASSSGTSTGNEQFF
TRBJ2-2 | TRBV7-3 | CASSLTSPNTGELFF
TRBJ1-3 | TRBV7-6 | CASSPRDRGGNTIYF
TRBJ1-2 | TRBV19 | CASSRGQTPTNYGYTF
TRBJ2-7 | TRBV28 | CASSFIQGPYEQYF
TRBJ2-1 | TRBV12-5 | CASGSYSSSRAEEQFF
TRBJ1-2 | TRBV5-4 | CASSPGQGRYGYTF
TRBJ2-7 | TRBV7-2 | CASSLSGYEQYF
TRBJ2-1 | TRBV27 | CASSSHSSYNEQFF
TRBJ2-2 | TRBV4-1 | CASSQATTSGLTGELFF
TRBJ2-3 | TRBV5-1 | CASSGGLTRTDTQYF
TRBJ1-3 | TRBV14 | CASSLKQASGNTIYF
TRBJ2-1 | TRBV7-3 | CASSLGTSTYNEQFF
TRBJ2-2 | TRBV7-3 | CASSRRGQEWTSGDANTGELFF
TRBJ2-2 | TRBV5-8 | CASSLALAGELFF
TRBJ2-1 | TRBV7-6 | CASSKNAGGEQFF
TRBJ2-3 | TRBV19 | CASMYISEPQYF
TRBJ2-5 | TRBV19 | CASSIAEFRAGVSKTQYF
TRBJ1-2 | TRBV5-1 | CASSHLQGAAGYGYTF
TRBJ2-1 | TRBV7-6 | CASSPVGVSSYNEQFF